This T cell receptor beta chain comes out of a study of glioma-infiltrating T cells. Note on this clonotype: With a much larger clone just one base away, this may be a read error.

V was cut by 3 bases and J by 0 bases, with 9 bases left in between. Looked up from germline, CDR1 is SNHLY and CDR2 is FYNNEI. This CDR3 comprises 15 residues. Amplification of TCR alpha and beta CDR3 regions from RNA used iRepertoire nested multiplex PCR. One entry per CDR3 protein, called by TCRdb with MiXCR from the multiplex PCR reads. There are 150,000 to 200,000 distinct CDR3 sequences in the sample; around 45% occur only once, and around 5.3% lies in the top ten. The clonotype originates from a human donor with low-grade glioma or glioblastoma, undergoing nonglioma brain surgery, or in good health (not recorded which). The sequenced sample was glioma tissue, nonneoplastic brain tissue, or PBMCs (not recorded which). V is TRBV2 and J is TRBJ1-3; D might be TRBD1 (5 bases). CDR3 in amino acids: CASSDETASGNTIYF. CDR3 sequence (DNA): TGTGCCAGCAGTGATGAGACAGCCTCTGGAAACACCATATATTTT.